These 6 T cell receptor beta chains were sequenced from one sample in a study of early T cells in non-severe SARS-CoV-2 infection. TCRdb re-called the 5' RACE reads with MiXCR, one entry per CDR3 protein. This sample has approximately 79,000 distinct CDR3 sequences, with approximately 13% found just once. The specimen was whole blood. The receptor source for this set is an adult who was a healthcare worker with PCR-confirmed SARS-CoV-2 infection or an uninfected control (not recorded which).

In its sample, this clonotype was seen many times. The chain recombines TRBV18 with TRBJ2-5, with 8 bases lining up with TRBD1. After removal of 3 bases from V and 0 bases from J, the junction contained 3 bases not matched to a gene. The CDR3 extends over 15 amino acids. Looked up from germline, CDR1 is KGHSH and CDR2 is LQKENI. The CDR3 nucleotides are TGTGCCAGCTCACCTGCGACAGGGGACCAAGAGACCCAGTACTTC. Protein product: CASSPATGDQETQYF.

This clonotype was seen ten or more times. This rearrangement joins TRBV28 to TRBJ2-7, with D uncertain. CDR3 length: 11 residues. In germline, CDR1 is MDHEN, CDR2 SYDVKM. Trimming took 3 bases from V and 3 from J, leaving 3 bases between them. The CDR3 protein is CASSFRYEQYF. In DNA, the CDR3 is TGTGCCAGCAGTTTTCGCTACGAGCAGTACTTC.

Only a few counts were recorded for this clonotype. The chain links TRBV20-1 to TRBJ2-5, with D unresolved. Germline V gene lookup returns CDR1 DFQATT and CDR2 SNEGSKA (reference sequence). The CDR3 consists of 13 residues. V lost 8 bases, J lost 0 bases, and 13 bases lay in between. The CDR3 DNA sequence: TGCAGTCCTGACGCGGCAAACCAAGAGACCCAGTACTTC. Its protein is CSPDAANQETQYF.

The chain carries TRBV7-6 and TRBJ2-2; D unresolved. From germline, CDR1 is SGHVS and CDR2 FNYEAQ. CDR3 length: 16 amino acids. Trimming cost V 1 base and J 1 base, with 10 bases left between them. The CDR3 DNA reads TGTGCCAGCAGCTTAGGAAACACCCGGAACACCGGGGAGCTGTTTTTT. The encoded protein is CASSLGNTRNTGELFF. The variable domain in full, with the rest retrieved from reference TRBV7-6 and TRBJ2-2, is GAGVSQSPRYKVTKRGQDVALRCDPISGHVSLYWYRQALGQGPEFLTYFNYEAQQDKSGLPNDRFSAERPEGSISTLTIQRTEQRDSAMYRCASSLGNTRNTGELFFGEGSRLTVL.

This clonotype was observed a few times. The chain employs TRBV7-9 and TRBJ1-5; D remains ambiguous. Trimming stripped 4 bases from V and 4 bases from J, with 5 bases between. The germline V gene has CDR1 SEHNR and CDR2 FQNEAQ (reference sequence). There are 12 residues in the CDR3. CDR3 coding DNA: TGTGCCAGCAGCTCCCAGAATCAGCCCCAGCATTTT. Translated, it gives CASSSQNQPQHF. The variable domain in full, with the rest retrieved from reference TRBV7-9 and TRBJ1-5, is DTGVSQNPRHKITKRGQNVTFRCDPISEHNRLYWYRQTLGQGPEFLTYFQNEAQLEKSRLLSDRFSAERPKGSFSTLEIQRTEQGDSAMYLCASSSQNQPQHFGDGTRLSIL.

Only a few counts were recorded for this clonotype. The CDR3 DNA is TGTGCCAGCAGTTTCGCAGGGTCCTATGGCTACACCTTC. As protein: CASSFAGSYGYTF. V and J are TRBV12-3 or TRBV12-4 and TRBJ1-2, with a tentative D call TRBD1 (5 bases). The CDR3 spans 13 residues. Trimming removed 3 bases at V and 4 bases at J, with 9 bases between.